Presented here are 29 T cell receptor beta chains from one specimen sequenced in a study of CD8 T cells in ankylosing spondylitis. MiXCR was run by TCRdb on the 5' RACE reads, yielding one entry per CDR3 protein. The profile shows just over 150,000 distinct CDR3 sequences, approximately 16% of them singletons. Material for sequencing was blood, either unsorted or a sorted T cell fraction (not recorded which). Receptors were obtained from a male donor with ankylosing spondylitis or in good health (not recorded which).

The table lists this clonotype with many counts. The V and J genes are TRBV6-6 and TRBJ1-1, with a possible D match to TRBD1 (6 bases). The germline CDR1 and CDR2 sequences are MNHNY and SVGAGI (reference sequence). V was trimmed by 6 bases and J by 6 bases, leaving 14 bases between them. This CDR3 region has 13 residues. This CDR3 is CASSRTDTAEAFF. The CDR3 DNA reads TGTGCCAGCAGCCGGACAGACACGGCTGAAGCTTTCTTT.

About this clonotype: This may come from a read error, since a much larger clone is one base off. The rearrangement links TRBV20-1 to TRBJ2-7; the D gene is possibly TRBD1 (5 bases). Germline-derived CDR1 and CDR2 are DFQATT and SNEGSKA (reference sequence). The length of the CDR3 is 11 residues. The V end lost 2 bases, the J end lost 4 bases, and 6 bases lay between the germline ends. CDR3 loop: CSARQGYEQYF. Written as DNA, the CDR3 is TGCAGTGCTAGACAGGGTTACGAGCAGTACTTC.

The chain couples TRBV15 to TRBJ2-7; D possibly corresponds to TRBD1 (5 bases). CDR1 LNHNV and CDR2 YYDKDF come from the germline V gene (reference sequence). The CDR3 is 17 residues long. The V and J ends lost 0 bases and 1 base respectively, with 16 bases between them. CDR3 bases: TGTGCCACCAGCAGAGATAAAGGAACAGGCCATTCCTACGAGCAGTACTTC. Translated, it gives CATSRDKGTGHSYEQYF.

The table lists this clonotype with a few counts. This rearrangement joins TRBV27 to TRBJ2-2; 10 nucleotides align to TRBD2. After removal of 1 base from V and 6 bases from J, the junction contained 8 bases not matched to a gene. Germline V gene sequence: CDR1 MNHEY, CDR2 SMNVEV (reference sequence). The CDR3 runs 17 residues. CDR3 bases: TGTGCCAGCAGTTTATGGCTAGCGGGAGTCAGGGCCGGGGAGCTGTTTTTT. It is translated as CASSLWLAGVRAGELFF.

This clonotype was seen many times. CDR3 in DNA: TGTGCCAGCAGCTCGGGGACAGGGAACACCGGGGAGCTGTTTTTT. Its translation is CASSSGTGNTGELFF. The chain couples TRBV5-5 to TRBJ2-2; TRBD1 matches at 8 bases. The J segment lost 1 base and the V segment lost 3 bases, leaving 2 bases of the junction unmatched. Germline V CDR1 and CDR2: SGHKS, YYEKEE (reference sequence). This CDR3 region has 15 residues.

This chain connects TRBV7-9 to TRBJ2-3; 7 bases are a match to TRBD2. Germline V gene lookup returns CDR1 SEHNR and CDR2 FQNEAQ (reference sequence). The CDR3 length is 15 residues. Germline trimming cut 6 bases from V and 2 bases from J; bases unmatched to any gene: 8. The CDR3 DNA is TGTGCCAGCAGGTACAGCGGGACTATCACAGATACGCAGTATTTT. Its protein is CASRYSGTITDTQYF.

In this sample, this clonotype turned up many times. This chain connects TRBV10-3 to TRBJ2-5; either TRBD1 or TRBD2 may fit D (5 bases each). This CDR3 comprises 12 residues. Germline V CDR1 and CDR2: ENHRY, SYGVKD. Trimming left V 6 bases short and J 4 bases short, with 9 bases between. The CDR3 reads CAIRGTGETQYF. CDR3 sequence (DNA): TGTGCCATCAGAGGGACGGGAGAGACCCAGTACTTC.

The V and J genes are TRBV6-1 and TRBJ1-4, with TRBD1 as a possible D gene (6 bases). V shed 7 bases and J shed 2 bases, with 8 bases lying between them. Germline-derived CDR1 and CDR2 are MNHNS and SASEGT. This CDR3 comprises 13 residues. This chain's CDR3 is CASNRETNEKLFF. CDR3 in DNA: TGTGCCAGCAACAGGGAGACTAATGAAAAACTGTTTTTT.

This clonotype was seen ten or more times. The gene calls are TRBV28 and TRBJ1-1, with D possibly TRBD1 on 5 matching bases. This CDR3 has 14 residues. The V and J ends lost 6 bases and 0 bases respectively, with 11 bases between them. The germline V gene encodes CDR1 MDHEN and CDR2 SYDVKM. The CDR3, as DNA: TGTGCCAGCAGCTCGAAGGGGCTGAACACTGAAGCTTTCTTT. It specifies CASSSKGLNTEAFF.

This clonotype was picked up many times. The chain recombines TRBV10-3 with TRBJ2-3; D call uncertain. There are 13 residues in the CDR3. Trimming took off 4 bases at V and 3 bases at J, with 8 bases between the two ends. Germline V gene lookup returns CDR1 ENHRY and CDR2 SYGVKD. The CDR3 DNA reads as TGTGCCATCAGTGTTGGCGCTACAGATACGCAGTATTTT. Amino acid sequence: CAISVGATDTQYF.

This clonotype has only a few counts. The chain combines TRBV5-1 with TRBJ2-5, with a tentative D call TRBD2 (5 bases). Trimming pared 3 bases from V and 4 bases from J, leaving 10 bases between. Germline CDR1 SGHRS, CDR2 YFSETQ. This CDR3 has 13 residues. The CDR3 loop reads CASSYGVGETQYF. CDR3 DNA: TGCGCCAGCAGCTACGGGGTGGGAGAGACCCAGTACTTC.

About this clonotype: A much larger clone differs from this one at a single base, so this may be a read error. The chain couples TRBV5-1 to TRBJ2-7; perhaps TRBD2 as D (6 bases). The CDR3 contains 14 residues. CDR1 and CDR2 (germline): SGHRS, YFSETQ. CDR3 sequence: CTSSLEGTSYEQYF. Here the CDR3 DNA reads TGCACCAGCAGCTTGGAAGGGACTTCCTACGAGCAGTACTTC. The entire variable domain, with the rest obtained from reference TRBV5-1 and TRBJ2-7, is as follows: KAGVTQTPRYLIKTRGQQVTLSCSPISGHRSVSWYQQTPGQGLQFLFEYFSETQRNKGNFPGRFSGRQFSNSRSEMNVSTLELGDSALYLCTSSLEGTSYEQYFGPGTRLTVT.

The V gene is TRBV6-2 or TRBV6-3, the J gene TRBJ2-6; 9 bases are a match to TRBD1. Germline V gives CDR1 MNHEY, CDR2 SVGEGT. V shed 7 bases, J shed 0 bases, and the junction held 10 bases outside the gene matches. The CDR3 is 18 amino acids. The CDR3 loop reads CASISDRGTFSGANVLTF. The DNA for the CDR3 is TGTGCCAGCATTTCCGACAGGGGGACCTTCTCTGGGGCCAACGTCCTGACTTTC.

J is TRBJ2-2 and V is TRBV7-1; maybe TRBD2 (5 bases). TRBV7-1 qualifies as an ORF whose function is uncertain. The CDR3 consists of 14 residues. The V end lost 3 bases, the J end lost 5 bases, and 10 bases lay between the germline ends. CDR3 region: CASSSSVGTGELFF. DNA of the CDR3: TGTGCCAGCAGCTCTAGCGTAGGGACCGGGGAGCTGTTTTTT.

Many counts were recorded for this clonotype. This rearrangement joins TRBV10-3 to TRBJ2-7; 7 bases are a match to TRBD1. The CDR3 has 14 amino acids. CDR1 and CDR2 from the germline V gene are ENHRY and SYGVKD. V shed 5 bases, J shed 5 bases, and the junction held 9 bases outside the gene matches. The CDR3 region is CAISKKQGSDEQYF. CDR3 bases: TGTGCCATCAGTAAAAAACAGGGGTCAGACGAGCAGTACTTC.

CDR3 nucleotides: TGTGCCAGCAGTCCTGGGGGACAGGGGGTCACCGGGGAGCTGTTTTTT. Encoded protein: CASSPGGQGVTGELFF. V and J are TRBV28 and TRBJ2-2; 11 bases fit TRBD1. The V gene's germline CDR1 is MDHEN and CDR2 SYDVKM. CDR3 length: 16 amino acids. The trim removed 5 bases at V and 4 bases at J, leaving 6 bases unmatched.

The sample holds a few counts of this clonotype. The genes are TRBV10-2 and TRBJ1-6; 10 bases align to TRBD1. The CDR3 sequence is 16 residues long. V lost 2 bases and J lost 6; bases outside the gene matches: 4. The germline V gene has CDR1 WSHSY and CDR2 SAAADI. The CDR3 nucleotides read TGCGCCAGCAGTGAGGACAGGGGGCACCGTAATTCACCCCTCCACTTT. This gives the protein CASSEDRGHRNSPLHF.

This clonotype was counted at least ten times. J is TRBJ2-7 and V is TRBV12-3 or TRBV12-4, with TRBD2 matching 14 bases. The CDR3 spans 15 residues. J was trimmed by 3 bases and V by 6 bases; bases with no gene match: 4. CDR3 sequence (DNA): TGTGCCAGCAGCCTCGGACTAGCGGGAGGCTACGAGCAGTACTTC. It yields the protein CASSLGLAGGYEQYF.

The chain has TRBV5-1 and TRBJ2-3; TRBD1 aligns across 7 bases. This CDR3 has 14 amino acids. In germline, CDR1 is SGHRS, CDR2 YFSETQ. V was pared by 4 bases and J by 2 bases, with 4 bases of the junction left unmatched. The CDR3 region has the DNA TGCGCCAGCAGCCGGGACAGCACCACAGATACGCAGTATTTT. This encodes CASSRDSTTDTQYF. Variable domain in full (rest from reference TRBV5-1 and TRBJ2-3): KAGVTQTPRYLIKTRGQQVTLSCSPISGHRSVSWYQQTPGQGLQFLFEYFSETQRNKGNFPGRFSGRQFSNSRSEMNVSTLELGDSALYLCASSRDSTTDTQYFGPGTRLTVL.

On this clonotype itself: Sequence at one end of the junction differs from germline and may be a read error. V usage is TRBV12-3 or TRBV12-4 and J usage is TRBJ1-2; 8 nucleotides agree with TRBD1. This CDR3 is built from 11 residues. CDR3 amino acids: CASSRQGTGRF. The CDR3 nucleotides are TGTGCCAGCAGTAGACAGGGGACCGGGCGCTTC.

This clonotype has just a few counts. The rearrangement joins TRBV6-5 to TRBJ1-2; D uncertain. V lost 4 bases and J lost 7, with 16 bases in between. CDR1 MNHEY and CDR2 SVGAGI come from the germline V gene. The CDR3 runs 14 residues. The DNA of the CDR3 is TGTGCCAGCAGTTCAGGACCGAAGGTTTTTGGCTACACCTTC. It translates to CASSSGPKVFGYTF.

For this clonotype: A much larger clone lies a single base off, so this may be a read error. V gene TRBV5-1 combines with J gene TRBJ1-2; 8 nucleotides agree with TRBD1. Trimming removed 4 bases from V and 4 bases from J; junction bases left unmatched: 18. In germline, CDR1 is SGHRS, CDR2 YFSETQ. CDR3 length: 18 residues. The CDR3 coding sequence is TGCGCCAGCAGCGCTGCTTTGGACAGGGAAGGATCTTTCTATGGCTACACCTTC. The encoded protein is CASSAALDREGSFYGYTF. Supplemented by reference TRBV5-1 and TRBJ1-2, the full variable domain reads KAGVTQTPRYLIKTRGQQVTLSCSPISGHRSVSWYQQTPGQGLQFLFEYFSETQRNKGNFPGRFSGRQFSNSRSEMNVSTLELGDSALYLCASSAALDREGSFYGYTFGSGTRLTVV.

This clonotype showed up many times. CDR3 sequence: CASRDHRGIYNEQFF. As DNA, the CDR3 is TGTGCCAGCAGGGATCACAGGGGGATCTACAATGAGCAGTTCTTC. The rearrangement links TRBV9 to TRBJ2-1; 8 bases agree with TRBD1. The CDR3 is 15 amino acids. The germline V gene has CDR1 SGDLS and CDR2 YYNGEE. The V gene end was trimmed by 5 bases and the J gene end by 3 bases; junction bases not matched to a gene: 7.

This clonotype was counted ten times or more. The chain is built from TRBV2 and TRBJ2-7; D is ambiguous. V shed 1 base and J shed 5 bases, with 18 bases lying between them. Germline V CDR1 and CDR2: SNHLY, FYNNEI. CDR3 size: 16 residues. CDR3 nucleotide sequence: TGTGCCAGCAGTGAAGAGGCACAGACCTCTTACGACGAGCAGTACTTC. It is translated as CASSEEAQTSYDEQYF.

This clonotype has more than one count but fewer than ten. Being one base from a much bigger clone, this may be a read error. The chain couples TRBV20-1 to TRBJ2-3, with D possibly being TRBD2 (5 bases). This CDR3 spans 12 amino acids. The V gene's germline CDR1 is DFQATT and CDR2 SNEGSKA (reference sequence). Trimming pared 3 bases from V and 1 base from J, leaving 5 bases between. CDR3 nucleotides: TGCAGTGCTAGCGGGGGCACAGATACGCAGTATTTT. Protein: CSASGGTDTQYF.

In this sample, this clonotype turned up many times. The CDR3 here is CASSKQGTGELFF. Written as DNA, the CDR3 is TGTGCCAGCAGTAAACAGGGCACCGGGGAGCTGTTTTTT. The chain uses TRBV28 and TRBJ2-2; a weak D match, TRBD1 (6 bases). Trimming removed 5 bases at V and 4 bases at J, with 8 bases between. The CDR3 totals 13 residues. CDR1 is MDHEN, CDR2 SYDVKM, per germline. The full variable domain, rest sourced from reference TRBV28 and TRBJ2-2, is DVKVTQSSRYLVKRTGEKVFLECVQDMDHENMFWYRQDPGLGLRLIYFSYDVKMKEKGDIPEGYSVSREKKERFSLILESASTNQTSMYLCASSKQGTGELFFGEGSRLTVL.

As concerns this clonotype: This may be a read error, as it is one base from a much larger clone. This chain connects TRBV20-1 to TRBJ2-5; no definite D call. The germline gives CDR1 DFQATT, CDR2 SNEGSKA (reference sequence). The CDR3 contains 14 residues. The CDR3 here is CSAPTPPSEEAQYF. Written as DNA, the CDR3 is TGCAGTGCTCCAACCCCTCCGAGCGAAGAGGCCCAGTACTTC.

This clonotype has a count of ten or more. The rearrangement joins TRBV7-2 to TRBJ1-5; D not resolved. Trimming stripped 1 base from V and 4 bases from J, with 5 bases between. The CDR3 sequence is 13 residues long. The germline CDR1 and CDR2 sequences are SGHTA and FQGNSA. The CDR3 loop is CASSLGQNQPQHF. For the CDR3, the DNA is TGTGCCAGCAGCTTAGGGCAGAATCAGCCCCAGCATTTT.

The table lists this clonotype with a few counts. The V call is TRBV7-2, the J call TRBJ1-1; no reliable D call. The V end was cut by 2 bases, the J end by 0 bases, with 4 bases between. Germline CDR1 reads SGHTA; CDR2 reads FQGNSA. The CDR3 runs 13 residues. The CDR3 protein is CASSLSLNTEAFF. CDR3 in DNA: TGTGCCAGCAGCTTAAGTTTGAACACTGAAGCTTTCTTT.